This T cell receptor (beta chain) was sequenced during a study of beta chain features in type 1 diabetes. Study summary: The study examined roughly 110,000,000 sorted cells across all samples.

The sequenced template was cDNA made from the entire isolated RNA. This table comes from immunoSEQ multiplex PCR, and its TCRdb copy is limited to in-frame clones, with some not included. Among 150,000 to 200,000 clones listed, roughly 59% were seen once. V dropped 1 base and J dropped 2; count of bases not matched to a gene: 22. The CDR3 consists of 21 residues. Germline V gene lookup returns CDR1 GTSNPN and CDR2 SVGIG (reference sequence). Notes on the study in general: Healthy donors had naive, central memory and Treg TCRB repertoires that appeared less similar than those seen among patients. In every one of the four CD4+ subsets, TCRB CDR3s were moderately but significantly shorter in Type 1 diabetes patients.

Note on this clone: Its antigen is not identified.

Purity exceeding 98% was reached by all sorted populations. This receptor was taken from a man in his thirties or forties with type 1 diabetes. Sequencing input: naive CD4+ T cells from blood. The chain couples TRBV30 to TRBJ2-1; 8 bases fit TRBD2. CDR3 loop: CAWSATLGTKRGPLPYNEQFF. DNA of the CDR3: TGTGCCTGGAGTGCTACACTAGGGACTAAGCGGGGGCCCCTACCCTACAATGAGCAGTTCTTC. The whole variable domain, remainder taken from reference TRBV30 and TRBJ2-1, is SQTIHQWPATLVQPVGSPLSLECTVEGTSNPNLYWYRQAAGRGLQLLFYSVGIGQISSEVPQNLSASRPQDRQFILSSKKLLLSDSGFYLCAWSATLGTKRGPLPYNEQFFGPGTRLTVL.